This TCR beta chain appears in the sequencing data of a study of blood T cell repertoires in COVID-19. This clone appeared a single time. Libraries were prepared by immunoSEQ multiplex PCR; TCRdb keeps only in-frame clonotypes and omits some of them. The repertoire holds roughly 220,000 clones, with roughly 90% as singletons. The CDR3 has 14 residues. Trimming took off 1 base at V and 0 bases at J, with 6 bases between the two ends. Germline V gene sequence: CDR1 LNHDA, CDR2 SQIVND (reference sequence). This TCR was recovered from a man aged 25 to 40 who had been exposed to COVID-19. Sequencing was carried out using PBMCs or T cells enriched from blood (not recorded which). The genes are TRBV19 and TRBJ1-2; D is possibly TRBD1 (6 bases). CDR3 nucleotides: TGTGCCAGTAGTATAGGGACAGCTAACTATGGCTACACCTTC. It specifies CASSIGTANYGYTF.